This entry concerns a single TCR beta chain. Its antigen is unknown. Qualities for individual bases were not recorded, and no much larger clone is one base off. This sample was taken from a study of blood T cell repertoires in COVID-19 (TCRdb year 2020). About the full investigation: Samples covering the acute and convalescent phases of COVID-19 were provided by collaborators in the United States, Italy and Spain. HLA class I and class II types, where available, came from metadata supplied by the sample provider rather than from assay-based typing. The samples were drawn from two sources: the first 160 participants of the ongoing ImmuneRACE study, and 1,200 or so subjects contributed by 6 global collaborators. The prospective study material was composed of cDNA or gDNA derived from T cells, B-cell-depleted T cells, or PBMCs. The dataset comprised deeply sampled blood TCRbeta repertoires from subjects exposed to, actively infected with, or recovered from COVID-19. A freely available public database, intended as a resource for researchers studying the immune response to SARS-CoV-2, is where the repertoires were released. Nearly every sample came with metadata listing a de-identified subject ID, COVID-19 status, age in years and sex. The investigation overall reported the following: The quantity of clinical and demographic metadata differed by source and by participant and was supplied without curation.

Per the germline V gene, LGHNT is the CDR1 and FRNRAP is the CDR2. The CDR3 covers 14 residues, taking in both the cysteine and the phenylalanine. Of all the DNA, just the CDR3 is kept, 42 bases in frame from base 1. The germline ends are 13 bases apart after V is trimmed by 1 base and J by 7 bases. The collaborating institutions used their own protocols to collect whole blood in K2EDTA tubes. For TCRbeta analysis, collaborators shipped samples as frozen whole blood, isolated PBMCs, or DNA extracted from either of those sample types. TCRbeta CDR3 regions were amplified from genomic DNA using the immunoSEQ Assay, a bias-controlled multiplex PCR. Per the original workflow: Within the assay, amplification of reference gene primers was used to estimate how many nucleated cells each sample contained. To quantify the absolute abundance of each unique TCRbeta CDR3 rearrangement, sequence reads were collapsed and filtered. For each sample, productive Simpson clonality was calculated by taking the square root of Simpson's diversity index across productive rearrangements. TCRdb provides this immuneACCESS table in a form limited to in-frame rearrangements. Some clones are lacking; in checked studies, under half of them reflect an unresolved V gene, and why the rest are absent is not known. V, J and clone size are those of that table, while D and trimming were read from the DNA. This sample has about 100,000 clones in its table, and 75% to 95% of those were observed once. The ten largest account for 4.2% of the sample.

The rearrangement combines TRBV12-5 with TRBJ1-2; TRBD1 is a possible D gene, resting on 6 matching bases. Sequencing was done on a sample of peripheral blood. The clonotype originates from a man between 18 and 35 years old with acute or convalescent COVID-19. The DNA sequence is given as TGTGCTAGTGGTTTGGGTAGACAGGTCGGTGGCTACACCTTC. This codes for CASGLGRQVGGYTF.